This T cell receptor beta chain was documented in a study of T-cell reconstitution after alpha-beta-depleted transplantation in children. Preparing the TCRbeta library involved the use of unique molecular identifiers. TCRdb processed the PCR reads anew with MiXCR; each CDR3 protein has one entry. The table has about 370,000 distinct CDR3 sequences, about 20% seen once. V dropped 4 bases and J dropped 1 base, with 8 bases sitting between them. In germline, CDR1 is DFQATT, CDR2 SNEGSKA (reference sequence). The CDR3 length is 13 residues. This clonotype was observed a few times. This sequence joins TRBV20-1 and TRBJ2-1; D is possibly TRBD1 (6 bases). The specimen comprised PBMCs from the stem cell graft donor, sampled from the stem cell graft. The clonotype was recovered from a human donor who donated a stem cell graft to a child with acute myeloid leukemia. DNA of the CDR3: TGCAGTGCTACCCAGGGGTCCTACAATGAGCAGTTCTTC. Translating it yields CSATQGSYNEQFF.